This T cell receptor beta chain derives from a study of T cell responses to AZD1222 COVID-19 vaccine. Findings and caveats of the study: Baseline testing showed seropositivity in only 5 or 6 AZD1222 recipients. Clonal diversity may have been underestimated in mostly white British donors. Reportedly, nearly half the spike-specific TCRs target unmutated variant regions.

This clone has a count of ten or more. Antigen: not known. The V gene's germline CDR1 is MGHRA and CDR2 YSYEKL. V gave up 3 bases and J gave up 3 bases; unmatched junction bases: 12. The CDR3 is 17 amino acids. Only in-frame clones appear in the TCRdb table, and some are missing; sequencing was by immunoSEQ multiplex PCR. The sample consists of 65,000 to 70,000 clones, around four fifths of them appearing once. The sequencing here drew on peripheral blood, taken 28 days after the second AZD1222 dose. The receptor's source is an adult who received the AZD1222 COVID-19 vaccine. The chain links TRBV4-1 to TRBJ2-5, with TRBD2 identical over 8 bases. The CDR3 coding sequence is TGCGCCAGCAGCCATCCCCGGGGGGGGACACATGAAGAGACCCAGTACTTC. Amino acids: CASSHPRGGTHEETQYF.